Presented here are 6 T cell receptor beta chains from one specimen sequenced in a study of blood T cells in healthy people across ages. A second PCR, run for about 7 to 11 cycles, used a sample-barcoded 5' primer plus a J-beta primer mix. Each CDR3 protein gets one entry after TCRdb re-called the 5' RACE reads with MiXCR. The sample lists 650,000 to 800,000 distinct CDR3 sequences; 40% to 65% were seen once. Sequencing used blood. Receptors were obtained from an elderly woman in good health.

V and J are TRBV20-1 and TRBJ1-1, with TRBD1 identical over 9 bases. Germline CDR1 DFQATT, CDR2 SNEGSKA (reference sequence). This CDR3 region has 14 residues. The V segment lost 3 bases and the J segment 10 bases; nucleotides outside the gene matches: 12. The CDR3 DNA reads TGCAGTGCTAGGGGTACAGGGGGCAAGGTTGGAGCTTTCTTT. It specifies CSARGTGGKVGAFF.

V and J are TRBV4-1 and TRBJ2-4, with D perhaps TRBD1 (5 bases). The J call may not be correct, given that the DNA end is closer to TRBJ2-5. Per germline, CDR1 MGHRA and CDR2 YSYEKL. The CDR3 spans 16 residues. CDR3 sequence reads: CASSQVQGHLQETQYF. CDR3 coding DNA: TGCGCCAGCAGCCAAGTCCAAGGACATCTACAAGAGACCCAGTACTTC.

As to this clonotype: A read error may account for a junction end that differs from germline. This chain uses TRBV28 with TRBJ2-1; D is ambiguous. The CDR3 runs to 13 residues. Germline CDR1 MDHEN, CDR2 SYDVKM. CDR3 sequence (DNA): TGTGCCGGCAGTTCTCCCCAACCAGCTGAGCAGTTCTTC. It translates to CAGSSPQPAEQFF. Based on the CDR3 plus reference TRBV28 and TRBJ2-1, the full variable domain is DVKVTQSSRYLVKRTGEKVFLECVQDMDHENMFWYRQDPGLGLRLIYFSYDVKMKEKGDIPEGYSVSREKKERFSLILESASTNQTSMYLCAGSSPQPAEQFFGPGTRLTVL.

V is TRBV20-1 and J is TRBJ2-5; 9 bases line up with TRBD1. The CDR3 runs to 14 residues. CDR1 and CDR2 from the germline V gene are DFQATT and SNEGSKA (reference sequence). Unmatched junction bases numbered 12, after V lost 2 bases and J lost 11 bases. The CDR3 nucleotides are TGCAGTGCTAGAAGGGACAGGGAGACCAATGAGCAGTACTTC. It specifies CSARRDRETNEQYF.

About this clonotype itself: This may be a read error: a much more frequent sequence differs by one nucleotide. This sequence joins TRBV7-2 and TRBJ2-5; D not certain. The CDR3 totals 12 residues. Germline lookup yields CDR1 SGHTA and CDR2 FQGNSA. V was cut by 5 bases and J by 7 bases, with 11 bases left in between. This CDR3 reads CASSRIMVTQYF. CDR3 DNA: TGTGCCAGCAGCCGAATTATGGTGACCCAGTACTTC.

In this sample, this clonotype turned up many times. V is TRBV10-3 and J is TRBJ2-3; D gene ambiguous. CDR1 and CDR2 from the germline V gene are ENHRY and SYGVKD. The CDR3 contains 12 residues. Deletions cut 10 bases from V and 0 bases from J, with 8 bases between. CDR3 loop: CATESSTDTQYF. Written as DNA, the CDR3 is TGTGCCACAGAGTCTAGCACAGATACGCAGTATTTT.